This T cell receptor beta chain is drawn from a study of T cells in localized non-small cell lung cancer. Trimming took 5 bases from V and 4 from J; bases not matched to a gene: 11. The CDR3 extends over 15 amino acids. In germline, CDR1 is SGHTS, CDR2 YDEGEE. The data were produced by immunoSEQ multiplex PCR, yet TCRdb's version contains in-frame clones alone and is incomplete. This table has just under 35,000 clones, about 91% appearing once. This clone was counted between two and nine times. Antigen unknown. Study observations and caveats: Uninvolved adjacent lung had the highest recorded T cell clonality, with tumor below it. With higher T cell density in blood came longer overall survival.

This sequence was found in a female donor older than 55 with stage II lung adenocarcinoma. The chain is built from TRBV5-8 and TRBJ1-2, with TRBD1 matching over 7 bases. The sample here was peripheral blood mononuclear cells, taken before any cancer treatment. CDR3 DNA sequence: TGTGCCAGCAGAGATCGAAGGGGGCTCGGCTATGGCTACACCTTC. Translated, it gives CASRDRRGLGYGYTF.